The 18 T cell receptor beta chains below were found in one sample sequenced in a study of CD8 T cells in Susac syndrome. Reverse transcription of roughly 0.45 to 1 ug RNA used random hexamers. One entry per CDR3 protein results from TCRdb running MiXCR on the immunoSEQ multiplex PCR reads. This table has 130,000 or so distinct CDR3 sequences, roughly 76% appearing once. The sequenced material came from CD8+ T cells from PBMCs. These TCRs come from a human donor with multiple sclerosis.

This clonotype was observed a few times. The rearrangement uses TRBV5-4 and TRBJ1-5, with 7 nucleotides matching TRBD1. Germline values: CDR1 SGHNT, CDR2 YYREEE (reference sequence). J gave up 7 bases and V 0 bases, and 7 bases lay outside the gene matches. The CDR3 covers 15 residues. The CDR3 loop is CASSLVRDSKQPQHF. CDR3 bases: TGTGCCAGCAGCTTGGTCCGGGACAGTAAACAGCCCCAGCATTTT.

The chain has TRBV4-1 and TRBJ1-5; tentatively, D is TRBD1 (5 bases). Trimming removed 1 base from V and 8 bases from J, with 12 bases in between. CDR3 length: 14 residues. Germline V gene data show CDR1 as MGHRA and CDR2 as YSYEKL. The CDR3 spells CASSQAGPREPQHF. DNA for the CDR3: TGCGCCAGCAGCCAAGCGGGACCGAGGGAGCCCCAGCATTTT.

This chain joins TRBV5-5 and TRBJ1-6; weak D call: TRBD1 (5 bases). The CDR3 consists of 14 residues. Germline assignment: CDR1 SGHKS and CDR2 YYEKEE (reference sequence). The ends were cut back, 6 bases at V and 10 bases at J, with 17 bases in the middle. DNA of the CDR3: TGTGCCAGCACCCTCTGGGGGGTGGGCTCACCCCTCCACTTT. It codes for CASTLWGVGSPLHF.

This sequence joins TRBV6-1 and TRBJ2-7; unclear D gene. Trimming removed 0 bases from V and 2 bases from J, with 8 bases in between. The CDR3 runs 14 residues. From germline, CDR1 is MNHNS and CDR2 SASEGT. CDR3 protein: CASSEALDPYEQYF. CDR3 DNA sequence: TGTGCCAGCAGTGAAGCGCTGGACCCCTACGAGCAGTACTTC.

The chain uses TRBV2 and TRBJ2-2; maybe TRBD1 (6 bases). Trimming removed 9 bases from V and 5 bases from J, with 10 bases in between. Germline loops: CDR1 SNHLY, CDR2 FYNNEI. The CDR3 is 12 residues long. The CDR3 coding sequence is TGTGCCAGGGAACAGGGAACCGGGGAGCTGTTTTTT. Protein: CAREQGTGELFF.

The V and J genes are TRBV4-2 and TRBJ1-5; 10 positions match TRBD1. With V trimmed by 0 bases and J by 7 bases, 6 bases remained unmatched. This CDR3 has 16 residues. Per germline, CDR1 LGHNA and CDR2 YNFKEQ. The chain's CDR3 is CASSQDPGQGRQPQHF. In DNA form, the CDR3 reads TGTGCCAGCAGCCAAGATCCGGGACAGGGGAGGCAGCCCCAGCATTTT.

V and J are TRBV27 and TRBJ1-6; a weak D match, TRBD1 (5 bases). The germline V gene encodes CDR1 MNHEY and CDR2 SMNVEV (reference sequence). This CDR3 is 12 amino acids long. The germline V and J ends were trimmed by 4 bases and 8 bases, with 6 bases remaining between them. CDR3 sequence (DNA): TGTGCCAGCAGTTCAGGGTATTCACCCCTCCACTTT. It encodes CASSSGYSPLHF.

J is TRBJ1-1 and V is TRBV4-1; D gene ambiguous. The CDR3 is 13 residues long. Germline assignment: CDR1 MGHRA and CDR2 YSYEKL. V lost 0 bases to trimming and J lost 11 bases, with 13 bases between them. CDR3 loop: CASSQDLRLLAFF. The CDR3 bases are TGCGCCAGCAGCCAAGATTTACGTCTGTTGGCTTTCTTT.

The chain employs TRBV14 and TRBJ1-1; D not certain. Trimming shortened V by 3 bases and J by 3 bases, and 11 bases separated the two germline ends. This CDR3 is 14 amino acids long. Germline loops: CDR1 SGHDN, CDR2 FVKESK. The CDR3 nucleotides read TGTGCCAGCAGCCAGATGGCGGATTACACTGAAGCTTTCTTT. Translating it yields CASSQMADYTEAFF.

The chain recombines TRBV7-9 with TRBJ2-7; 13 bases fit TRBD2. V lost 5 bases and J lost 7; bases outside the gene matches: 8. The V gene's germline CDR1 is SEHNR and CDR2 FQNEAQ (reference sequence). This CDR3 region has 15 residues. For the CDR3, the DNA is TGTGCCAGCAGCGGACTAGCGGGAGCCGGTGAAGAGCAGTACGTC. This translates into CASSGLAGAGEEQYV.

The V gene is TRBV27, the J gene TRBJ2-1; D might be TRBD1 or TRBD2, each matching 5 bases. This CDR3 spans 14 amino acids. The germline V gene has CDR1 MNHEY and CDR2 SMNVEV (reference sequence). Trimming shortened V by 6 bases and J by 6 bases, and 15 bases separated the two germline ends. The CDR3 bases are TGTGCCAGCAGACTATTCGGGACGATCAATGAGCAGTTCTTC. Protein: CASRLFGTINEQFF.

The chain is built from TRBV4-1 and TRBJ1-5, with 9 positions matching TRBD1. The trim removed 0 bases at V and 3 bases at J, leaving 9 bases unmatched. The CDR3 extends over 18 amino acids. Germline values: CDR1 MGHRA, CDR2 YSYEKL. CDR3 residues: CASSQEGGTGKLNQPQHF. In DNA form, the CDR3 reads TGCGCCAGCAGCCAAGAAGGAGGGACAGGGAAACTCAATCAGCCCCAGCATTTT.

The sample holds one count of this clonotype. CDR3 DNA: TGTGCCAGCAGTTTCATGGAAAAACTGTTTTTT. This encodes CASSFMEKLFF. V and J are TRBV28 and TRBJ1-4; D is unresolved. V was trimmed by 3 bases and J by 8 bases, leaving 4 bases between them. CDR1 is MDHEN, CDR2 SYDVKM, per germline. The CDR3 sequence is 11 residues long.

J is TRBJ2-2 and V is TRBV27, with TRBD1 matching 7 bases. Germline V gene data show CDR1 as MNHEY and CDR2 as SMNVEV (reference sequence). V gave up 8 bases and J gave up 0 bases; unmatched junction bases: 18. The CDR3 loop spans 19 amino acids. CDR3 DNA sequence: TGTGCCAGCCGTCTCACAGGGACAGCCTTCACGCCGAACACCGGGGAGCTGTTTTTT. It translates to CASRLTGTAFTPNTGELFF.

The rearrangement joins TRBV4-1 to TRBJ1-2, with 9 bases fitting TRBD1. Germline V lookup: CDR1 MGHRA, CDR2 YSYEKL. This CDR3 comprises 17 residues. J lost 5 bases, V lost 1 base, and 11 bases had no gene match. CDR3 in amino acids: CASSQVPLETGGYGYTF. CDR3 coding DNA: TGCGCCAGCAGCCAAGTCCCCCTCGAGACAGGGGGTTATGGCTACACCTTC.

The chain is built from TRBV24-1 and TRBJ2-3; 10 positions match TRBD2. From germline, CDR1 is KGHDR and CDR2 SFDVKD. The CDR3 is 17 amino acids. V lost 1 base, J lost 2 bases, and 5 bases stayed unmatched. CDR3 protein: CATSDFRGLAHTDTQYF. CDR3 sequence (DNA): TGTGCCACCAGTGATTTCCGGGGACTAGCGCACACAGATACGCAGTATTTT.

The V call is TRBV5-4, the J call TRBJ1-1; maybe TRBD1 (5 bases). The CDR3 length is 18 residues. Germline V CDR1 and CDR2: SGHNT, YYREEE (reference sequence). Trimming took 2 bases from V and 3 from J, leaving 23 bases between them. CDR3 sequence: CASSFDLAFQGRDTEAFF. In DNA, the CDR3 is TGTGCCAGCAGCTTTGATCTGGCTTTTCAGGGCCGGGACACTGAAGCTTTCTTT.

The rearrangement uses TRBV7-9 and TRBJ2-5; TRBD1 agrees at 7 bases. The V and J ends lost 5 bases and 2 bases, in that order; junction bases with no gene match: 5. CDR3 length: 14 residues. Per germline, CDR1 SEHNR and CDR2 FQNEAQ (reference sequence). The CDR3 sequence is CASSDDRDQETQYF. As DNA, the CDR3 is TGTGCCAGCAGCGATGACAGGGATCAAGAGACCCAGTACTTC.